A single sample gave rise to the 6 T cell receptor beta chains below, sequenced in a study of blood T cells in healthy people across ages. Together with a sample-barcoded 5' primer, a J-beta primer mix was included in a second PCR lasting roughly 6 to 12 cycles. TCRdb itself ran the 5' RACE reads through MiXCR, one entry per CDR3 protein. The table includes approximately 960,000 distinct CDR3 sequences, almost 30% detected once. This sample was also put to use in a study of T cells of mothers and their children.

The sequenced material came from blood. The receptors come from a woman aged 40 to 50 in good health.

The chain carries TRBV27 and TRBJ2-2, with a tentative D call TRBD2 (6 bases). CDR3 length equals 15 residues. Trimming removed 5 bases from V and 4 bases from J, with 14 bases in between. Germline V lookup: CDR1 MNHEY, CDR2 SMNVEV (reference sequence). The CDR3 spells CASSLEGRGTGELFF. In DNA, the CDR3 is TGTGCCAGCAGTCTGGAGGGGCGAGGCACCGGGGAGCTGTTTTTT.

This clonotype was seen a few times. One junction end disagrees with the germline gene, perhaps due to a read error. The J gene is TRBJ2-7, the V gene TRBV10-3, with a possible D match to TRBD2 (5 bases). This CDR3 contains 15 residues. Germline V lookup: CDR1 ENHRY, CDR2 SYGVKD. DNA of the CDR3: TGTGCCATCAGTGAGTTGGAGGTCAACTCCTGCGAGCAGTACTTC. This translates into CAISELEVNSCEQYF.

This sequence joins TRBV28 and TRBJ2-6; D not certain. The V end was cut by 5 bases, the J end by 6 bases, with 5 bases between. Germline CDR1 reads MDHEN; CDR2 reads SYDVKM. The CDR3 extends over 12 amino acids. The CDR3 DNA sequence: TGTGCCAGCAGTCGGGCGGCCAACGTCCTGACTTTC. It specifies CASSRAANVLTF. Full variable domain (rest looked up from reference TRBV28 and TRBJ2-6): DVKVTQSSRYLVKRTGEKVFLECVQDMDHENMFWYRQDPGLGLRLIYFSYDVKMKEKGDIPEGYSVSREKKERFSLILESASTNQTSMYLCASSRAANVLTFGAGSRLTVL.

This clonotype was counted a few times. The chain has TRBV7-9 and TRBJ2-3; tentative D call: TRBD2 (7 bases). Germline V gives CDR1 SEHNR, CDR2 FQNEAQ (reference sequence). V gave up 1 base and J gave up 4 bases, with 18 bases separating them. The CDR3 is 17 residues long. In DNA, the CDR3 is TGTGCCAGCAGCTTAGGGCTCGGGGGGCCGGAGGCAGATACGCAGTATTTT. Translation: CASSLGLGGPEADTQYF.

This clonotype turned up a few times. The rearrangement links TRBV7-2 to TRBJ1-5; 9 bases agree with TRBD1. This CDR3 region has 15 residues. Germline loops: CDR1 SGHTA, CDR2 FQGNSA. Trimming removed 3 bases from V and 8 bases from J; junction bases left unmatched: 8. CDR3: CASSFGDRDMEPQHF. DNA for the CDR3: TGTGCCAGCAGCTTTGGGGACAGGGATATGGAGCCCCAGCATTTT.

This clonotype was detected many times. The chain couples TRBV5-1 to TRBJ2-5; D not certain. The CDR3 totals 14 residues. CDR1 and CDR2 from the germline V gene are SGHRS and YFSETQ. Between the trimmed V and J ends, which lost 0 bases and 2 bases, there was a span of 8 bases. The CDR3 DNA reads as TGCGCCAGCAGCTTGGGGAGCACTCAAGAGACCCAGTACTTC. It translates to CASSLGSTQETQYF. Full variable domain (missing parts from reference TRBV5-1 and TRBJ2-5): KAGVTQTPRYLIKTRGQQVTLSCSPISGHRSVSWYQQTPGQGLQFLFEYFSETQRNKGNFPGRFSGRQFSNSRSEMNVSTLELGDSALYLCASSLGSTQETQYFGPGTRLLVL.